This T cell receptor beta chain was sequenced during a study of OX40 agonist ivuxolimab in advanced cancers. Study overall: The patients received ivuxolimab by intravenous route every 2 weeks at 0.01 to 10 mg/kg. Subjects had a mean age of about 60 years, with a range of about 20 to 85; approximately 83% were male. It was permissible to have had prior anti-PD-1, anti-PD-L1 or anti-CTLA-4 therapy, and approximately 38% had some. Points from the study as a whole: There was clonal expansion of CD4+ and CD8+ blood T cells by week 6 at 0.1 to 3.0 mg/kg.

The data were produced by immunoSEQ multiplex PCR, yet TCRdb's version contains in-frame clones alone and is incomplete. This repertoire shows around 73,000 clones, about 87% found once; its top ten account for roughly 0.5%. As for this clone: Its cognate antigen is unknown.

The TCR originated in an adult with an advanced solid tumor such as melanoma, head and neck, liver or kidney cancer. The starting material was CD4+ or CD8+ T cells sorted from blood, obtained in a trial of the OX40 agonist ivuxolimab.

The CDR3 region is CASSNRDSRYEQFF. Here the CDR3 DNA reads TGTGCCAGTAGTAACCGGGACAGTCGATATGAGCAGTTCTTC. The chain joins TRBV19 to TRBJ2-1, with 7 bases matching TRBD1. The CDR3 totals 14 residues. Germline trimming cut 4 bases from V and 8 bases from J; bases unmatched to any gene: 8. CDR1 LNHDA and CDR2 SQIVND come from the germline V gene (reference sequence).